One sample yielded the 19 T cell receptor beta chains listed below, sequenced in a study of CD8+CD57+ T cells in acquired aplastic anemia. Genomic DNA provided the template from which TCR beta VDJ and CDR3 profiles were obtained. One entry per CDR3 protein, called by TCRdb with MiXCR from the reads. This sample carries tens of thousands of distinct CDR3 sequences, roughly two thirds of them seen once, and the ten largest clones take approximately 81%. All patients picked for sequencing had shown, by flow cytometry, an expansion of CD8+CD57+ cells. The source material was sorted CD4+, CD8+, or CD8+CD57+ T cells (not recorded which) from PBMCs. All receptors come from a human donor with aplastic anemia.

This chain connects TRBV11-1 to TRBJ2-3; perhaps TRBD1 as D (5 bases). The V and J ends lost 5 bases and 0 bases respectively, with 12 bases between them. Germline CDR1 is SGHAT and CDR2 is FQDESV (reference sequence). The CDR3 consists of 15 residues. In DNA, the CDR3 is TGTGCCAGCAGCCCAGGGATCCTTAGCACAGATACGCAGTATTTT. Protein: CASSPGILSTDTQYF.

The chain uses TRBV6-1 and TRBJ1-6, with D maybe TRBD1 (5 bases). Per germline, CDR1 MNHNS and CDR2 SASEGT. The V and J ends lost 0 bases and 9 bases respectively, with 18 bases between them. The CDR3 totals 17 residues. CDR3 protein: CASSEAVEGWATSPLHF. For the CDR3, the DNA is TGTGCCAGCAGTGAAGCAGTCGAGGGGTGGGCAACTTCACCCCTCCACTTT.

The V gene is TRBV9, the J gene TRBJ1-6, with D possibly matching TRBD1 (5 bases). The germline V and J ends were trimmed by 3 bases and 6 bases, with 16 bases remaining between them. Germline CDR1 is SGDLS and CDR2 is YYNGEE. This CDR3 spans 16 amino acids. The CDR3 is CASSAETVTCNSPLHF. The CDR3 region has the DNA TGTGCCAGCAGCGCCGAGACAGTCACCTGTAATTCACCCCTCCACTTT.

This chain uses TRBV2 with TRBJ2-6; tentative D call: TRBD1 (5 bases). The V end was cut by 6 bases, the J end by 3 bases, with 12 bases between. The CDR3 consists of 15 residues. The germline gives CDR1 SNHLY, CDR2 FYNNEI. CDR3 sequence: CASSELQDGANVLTF. CDR3 sequence (DNA): TGTGCCAGCAGCGAACTACAGGATGGGGCCAACGTCCTGACTTTC.

The chain recombines TRBV2 with TRBJ2-7; TRBD1 matches at 7 bases. The length of the CDR3 is 13 residues. Germline V gene sequence: CDR1 SNHLY, CDR2 FYNNEI. The junction had 5 bases not matched to a gene; V was cut back by 6 bases and J by 3 bases. The CDR3 protein is CASSGTDDYEQYF. CDR3 in DNA: TGTGCCAGCAGCGGGACAGACGACTACGAGCAGTACTTC.

V is TRBV10-2 and J is TRBJ2-7; 9 nucleotides agree with TRBD2. The CDR3 contains 15 residues. V was pared by 2 bases and J by 0 bases, with 2 bases of the junction left unmatched. CDR1 and CDR2 (germline): WSHSY, SAAADI. Here the CDR3 DNA reads TGCGCCAGCAGTGAGCTAGCGGGGAGCTCCTACGAGCAGTACTTC. Its translation: CASSELAGSSYEQYF.

V usage is TRBV24-1 and J usage is TRBJ2-2; no reliable D call. Germline CDR1 is KGHDR and CDR2 is SFDVKD. The CDR3 runs to 13 residues. The V gene lost 4 bases and the J gene lost 7 bases, with 9 bases spanning the gap. Written as DNA, the CDR3 is TGTGCCACCAGTGAGTACTTCGACGGGGAGCTGTTTTTT. The encoded protein is CATSEYFDGELFF.

The chain links TRBV29-1 to TRBJ2-6, with D unresolved. With 1 base removed from V and 0 bases from J, the gap between germline ends came to 10 bases. The V gene's germline CDR1 is SQVTM and CDR2 ANQGSEA. The CDR3 loop spans 16 amino acids. In nucleotides, the CDR3 is TGCAGCGTTGAAGGGGGTGGATTCTCTGGGGCCAACGTCCTGACTTTC. Translating it yields CSVEGGGFSGANVLTF.

The V call is TRBV7-7, the J call TRBJ2-3, with TRBD2 as a possible D gene (7 bases). V gave up 5 bases and J gave up 4 bases, with 13 bases separating them. CDR3 length: 14 residues. Germline lookup yields CDR1 SSHAT and CDR2 FNYEAQ (reference sequence). The CDR3 nucleotides read TGTGCCAGCAGCAGGGGAGGGGGGGCAGATACGCAGTATTTT. It encodes CASSRGGGADTQYF.

This clonotype has more than one count but fewer than ten. The gene calls are TRBV29-1 and TRBJ1-3, with D perhaps TRBD1 (5 bases). Trimming took off 4 bases at V and 0 bases at J, with 10 bases between the two ends. Germline V CDR1 and CDR2: SQVTM, ANQGSEA. The CDR3 covers 14 residues. CDR3 residues: CSVGGRSSGNTIYF. For the CDR3, the DNA is TGCAGCGTTGGGGGCAGGAGCTCTGGAAACACCATATATTTT.

The rearrangement links TRBV11-2 to TRBJ1-5; D is possibly TRBD1 (5 bases). Germline-derived CDR1 and CDR2 are SGHAT and FQNNGV. The CDR3 sequence is 16 residues long. V was clipped by 5 bases and J by 1 base, with 15 bases between them. CDR3 sequence (DNA): TGTGCCAGCAGCATTAATGGGGGGGAAAGCAATCAGCCCCAGCATTTT. Translated, it gives CASSINGGESNQPQHF.

The chain carries TRBV2 and TRBJ2-2; 9 bases match TRBD2. The CDR3 length is 15 residues. V lost 5 bases and J lost 7; bases outside the gene matches: 8. CDR1 SNHLY and CDR2 FYNNEI come from the germline V gene. The CDR3 DNA reads TGTGCCAGCAGTTTTAAGCGGGGGGTGAGCGGGGAGCTGTTTTTT. Translation: CASSFKRGVSGELFF.

The V call is TRBV12-3 or TRBV12-4, the J call TRBJ1-2; D unclear. V was shortened by 8 bases and J by 8 bases, with 15 bases between the two germline ends. The CDR3 has 12 residues. CDR3 nucleotides: TGTGCCAGCTCTAAGGGAGAAACGGGCTACACCTTC. Translation: CASSKGETGYTF.

The chain couples TRBV7-3 to TRBJ2-3; 8 nucleotides align to TRBD1. The CDR3 has 15 amino acids. Germline loops: CDR1 SGHTA, CDR2 FQGTGA. V lost 3 bases to trimming and J lost 0 bases; unmatched junction nucleotides: 2. The CDR3 DNA is TGTGCCAGCAGCTTTCGGACAGGGAGCACAGATACGCAGTATTTT. Its protein is CASSFRTGSTDTQYF.

The gene calls are TRBV6-1 and TRBJ2-1, with D perhaps TRBD1 (5 bases). V was pared by 0 bases and J by 8 bases, with 23 bases between. Germline V lookup: CDR1 MNHNS, CDR2 SASEGT. This CDR3 has 18 residues. This CDR3 is CASSEALRGRSRFDEQFF. The CDR3 nucleotides are TGTGCCAGCAGTGAAGCGCTAAGGGGCCGTAGTAGATTCGATGAGCAGTTCTTC.

The chain combines TRBV20-1 with TRBJ2-7; 8 bases are a match to TRBD2. This CDR3 contains 15 residues. J gave up 2 bases and V 0 bases, and 6 bases lay outside the gene matches. Germline CDR1 reads DFQATT; CDR2 reads SNEGSKA (reference sequence). DNA for the CDR3: TGCAGTGCTAGAGAAGGTAGCGGGGCTACCTACGAGCAGTACTTC. Residues: CSAREGSGATYEQYF.

The rearrangement joins TRBV7-9 to TRBJ2-7; TRBD1 matches 8 bases. Germline V lookup: CDR1 SEHNR, CDR2 FQNEAQ (reference sequence). This CDR3 contains 14 residues. V gave up 5 bases and J gave up 3 bases; unmatched junction bases: 6. CDR3 nucleotides: TGTGCCAGCAGCCCAACGACAGGGGTCTACGAGCAGTACTTC. It is translated as CASSPTTGVYEQYF.

The chain has TRBV2 and TRBJ2-7; no clear D. Germline V CDR1 and CDR2: SNHLY, FYNNEI. V was clipped by 6 bases and J by 3 bases, with 9 bases between them. The CDR3 consists of 12 residues. The CDR3 spells CASRRLSYEQYF. Written as DNA, the CDR3 is TGTGCCAGCAGACGTTTAAGCTACGAGCAGTACTTC.

This CDR3 is CASSLPVETVYYGYTF. DNA of the CDR3: TGTGCCAGCAGCCTTCCGGTGGAAACCGTATACTATGGCTACACCTTC. V and J are TRBV11-1 and TRBJ1-2; no definite D call. Deletions cut 5 bases from V and 3 bases from J, with 19 bases between. The CDR3 is 16 residues long. Germline lookup yields CDR1 SGHAT and CDR2 FQDESV (reference sequence).